What follows are 26 T cell receptor beta chains derived from one specimen sequenced in a study of shared clonotypes between healthy human individuals. The assay was immunoSEQ multiplex PCR, and TCRdb's table has in-frame clones only and misses some. The repertoire has about 2 million clones, roughly 95% of them found once; the top ten carry 0.85% to 1.2%. Naivety among CD8 cells was defined by CD45RO negativity and positive CCR7 selection, thereby excluding terminally differentiated effector memory CD45RA+ cells. Sequencing was carried out using naive CD8+ T cells sorted from blood. Every receptor here comes from a man aged 18 to 30 in good health.

CDR3 protein: CASSVSVGSSYNEQFF. The CDR3 DNA reads TGTGCCAGCAGCGTATCTGTCGGGAGCTCCTACAATGAGCAGTTCTTC. The chain links TRBV9 to TRBJ2-1; D may be TRBD2 (6 bases). The CDR3 is made up of 16 amino acids. Germline loops: CDR1 SGDLS, CDR2 YYNGEE. The V end lost 1 base, the J end lost 0 bases, and 11 bases lay between the germline ends.

The chain uses TRBV6-5 and TRBJ2-1, with 10 bases aligning to TRBD2. Trimming at V came to 6 bases and at J to 6 bases, leaving 8 bases not matched to a gene. The CDR3 is 15 amino acids. Germline CDR1 and CDR2: MNHEY and SVGAGI. CDR3 residues: CASSLTSGISNEQFF. As DNA, the CDR3 is TGTGCCAGCAGCCTAACTAGCGGGATCAGCAATGAGCAGTTCTTC.

The genes are TRBV7-9 and TRBJ1-1; 9 bases map to TRBD1. Trimming at V came to 1 base and at J to 4 bases, leaving 4 bases not matched to a gene. Per the germline V gene, CDR1 is SEHNR and CDR2 is FQNEAQ (reference sequence). The length of the CDR3 is 15 residues. As DNA, the CDR3 is TGTGCCAGCAGCTTAGTAACAGGGGGCGGCACTGAAGCTTTCTTT. Translating it yields CASSLVTGGGTEAFF. The full variable domain, with the rest looked up from reference TRBV7-9 and TRBJ1-1, is DTGVSQNPRHKITKRGQNVTFRCDPISEHNRLYWYRQTLGQGPEFLTYFQNEAQLEKSRLLSDRFSAERPKGSFSTLEIQRTEQGDSAMYLCASSLVTGGGTEAFFGQGTRLTVV.

V is TRBV4-2 and J is TRBJ2-2; 8 bases align to TRBD2. V dropped 0 bases and J dropped 1; count of bases not matched to a gene: 4. Per the germline V gene, CDR1 is LGHNA and CDR2 is YNFKEQ. The CDR3 is 17 amino acids. CDR3 in amino acids: CASSQDLSGGNTGELFF. The CDR3 region has the DNA TGTGCCAGCAGCCAAGATTTGAGCGGGGGGAACACCGGGGAGCTGTTTTTT.

The gene calls are TRBV29-1 and TRBJ2-7; unclear D gene. Trimming removed 0 bases at V and 1 base at J, with 10 bases between. CDR1 and CDR2 (germline): SQVTM, ANQGSEA. The CDR3 is 14 residues long. The CDR3 DNA follows: TGCAGCGTTGAAGATAGTGGGAAATCCTACGAGCAGTACTTC. Its protein product is CSVEDSGKSYEQYF.

The J gene is TRBJ2-1, the V gene TRBV25-1, with 7 bases fitting TRBD1. The CDR3 length is 16 residues. V lost 1 base, J lost 5 bases, and 8 bases stayed unmatched. Germline CDR1 and CDR2: MGHDK and SYGVNS. The CDR3 region has the DNA TGTGCCAGCAGTGAATTTCCGGGGACAGAGAACAATGAGCAGTTCTTC. Residues: CASSEFPGTENNEQFF.

The gene calls are TRBV10-2 and TRBJ2-7; TRBD1 aligns across 9 bases. Trimming took 2 bases from V and 5 from J; bases not matched to a gene: 13. The CDR3 covers 17 residues. Germline-derived CDR1 and CDR2 are WSHSY and SAAADI. The CDR3: CASSEDRTGGALDEQYF. CDR3 sequence (DNA): TGCGCCAGCAGTGAGGACCGAACAGGGGGCGCATTGGACGAGCAGTACTTC.

J is TRBJ1-2 and V is TRBV13; TRBD1 matches at 7 bases. Germline trimming cut 5 bases from V and 1 base from J; bases unmatched to any gene: 10. Looked up from germline, CDR1 is PRHDT and CDR2 is FYEKMQ (reference sequence). The length of the CDR3 is 16 residues. CDR3 in DNA: TGTGCCAGCAGCCGACAGGGAGGAGCACTTAACTATGGCTACACCTTC. Protein product: CASSRQGGALNYGYTF.

DNA of the CDR3: TGTGCCAGCAGTCCACATCACAGAACCTACGAGCAGTACTTC. Protein sequence: CASSPHHRTYEQYF. The chain joins TRBV27 to TRBJ2-7; D gene uncertain. The CDR3 is 14 residues long. Germline V gene lookup returns CDR1 MNHEY and CDR2 SMNVEV (reference sequence). V was cut by 5 bases and J by 2 bases, with 13 bases left in between.

The J gene is TRBJ2-7, the V gene TRBV6-5, with D uncertain. The CDR3 extends over 15 amino acids. V was cut by 2 bases and J by 0 bases, with 11 bases left in between. Germline V gene sequence: CDR1 MNHEY, CDR2 SVGAGI. As DNA, the CDR3 is TGTGCCAGCAGTTACGGGCTGGGTCTCTCCTACGAGCAGTACTTC. Its protein product is CASSYGLGLSYEQYF.

The chain couples TRBV5-6 to TRBJ2-7; either TRBD1 or TRBD2 may supply D (5 bases each). CDR3 size: 15 residues. CDR1 SGHDT and CDR2 YYEEEE come from the germline V gene. V was pared by 4 bases and J by 2 bases, with 16 bases between. For the CDR3, the DNA is TGTGCCAGCAGCCAAAACCGGGACCGCGCCTACGAGCAGTACTTC. Residues: CASSQNRDRAYEQYF.

Points on this clone: The sample carries other DNA sequences with the same CDR3. V usage is TRBV7-9 and J usage is TRBJ2-3; TRBD1 matches 10 bases. Germline V CDR1 and CDR2: SEHNR, FQNEAQ (reference sequence). J gave up 1 base and V 3 bases, and 1 base lay outside the gene matches. CDR3 size: 15 residues. The DNA for the CDR3 is TGTGCCAGCAGCTTTGGGACAGGGGGCACAGATACGCAGTATTTT. It codes for CASSFGTGGTDTQYF.

This clone was detected once. This specimen includes other DNA sequences encoding the same CDR3. This chain uses TRBV4-3 with TRBJ2-1; the match to TRBD2 covers 12 bases. Germline V gene sequence: CDR1 LGHNA, CDR2 YSLEER. Trimming at V came to 4 bases and at J to 8 bases, leaving 3 bases not matched to a gene. The CDR3 spans 14 residues. The CDR3 region has the DNA TGCGCCAGCAGCCCCGGACTAGCGGGGTATGAGCAGTTCTTC. Amino acids: CASSPGLAGYEQFF.

This chain connects TRBV7-9 to TRBJ1-2; maybe TRBD1 (6 bases). The CDR3 runs 12 residues. CDR1 is SEHNR, CDR2 FQNEAQ, per germline (reference sequence). The germline V and J ends were trimmed by 0 bases and 8 bases, with 7 bases remaining between them. The CDR3, as DNA: TGTGCCAGCAGCTTAGCGGGGACAGGCTACACCTTC. Translation gives CASSLAGTGYTF. The variable domain in full, completed from reference TRBV7-9 and TRBJ1-2, reads DTGVSQNPRHKITKRGQNVTFRCDPISEHNRLYWYRQTLGQGPEFLTYFQNEAQLEKSRLLSDRFSAERPKGSFSTLEIQRTEQGDSAMYLCASSLAGTGYTFGSGTRLTVV.

This rearrangement joins TRBV5-1 to TRBJ1-1; D remains unclear. V shed 0 bases and J shed 5 bases, with 14 bases lying between them. Germline-derived CDR1 and CDR2 are SGHRS and YFSETQ. The CDR3 extends over 15 amino acids. The CDR3 region has the DNA TGCGCCAGCAGCTTGGAATTCCAAGCGGGGACTGAAGCTTTCTTT. Protein: CASSLEFQAGTEAFF.

The chain joins TRBV27 to TRBJ1-1; D might be TRBD1 (5 bases). This CDR3 has 14 amino acids. Germline assignment: CDR1 MNHEY and CDR2 SMNVEV (reference sequence). With 5 bases removed from V and 1 base from J, the gap between germline ends came to 11 bases. CDR3 coding DNA: TGTGCCAGCAGTATTAGGGACCCGAACACTGAAGCTTTCTTT. Its protein is CASSIRDPNTEAFF.

V and J are TRBV10-3 and TRBJ2-7; the match to TRBD2 covers 7 bases. This CDR3 contains 15 residues. Germline-derived CDR1 and CDR2 are ENHRY and SYGVKD. V shed 4 bases, J shed 6 bases, and the junction held 12 bases outside the gene matches. CDR3 nucleotide sequence: TGTGCCATCAGTGGCTCTAGCGGAACCCCTAGCGAGCAGTACTTC. Amino acid sequence: CAISGSSGTPSEQYF.

Worth noting for this clone: Other DNA variants within this sample encode the same CDR3. The chain carries TRBV28 and TRBJ2-7; no definite D call. The V end was cut by 3 bases, the J end by 5 bases, with 8 bases between. The CDR3 loop spans 12 amino acids. Germline CDR1 and CDR2: MDHEN and SYDVKM. This chain's CDR3 is CASSFKGDEQYF. The CDR3 DNA sequence: TGTGCCAGCAGTTTTAAAGGTGACGAGCAGTACTTC. The variable domain in full, completed from reference TRBV28 and TRBJ2-7, reads DVKVTQSSRYLVKRTGEKVFLECVQDMDHENMFWYRQDPGLGLRLIYFSYDVKMKEKGDIPEGYSVSREKKERFSLILESASTNQTSMYLCASSFKGDEQYFGPGTRLTVT.

The chain joins TRBV2 to TRBJ2-7; 7 positions match TRBD2. The CDR3 length is 14 residues. V lost 10 bases to trimming and J lost 0 bases; unmatched junction nucleotides: 9. CDR1 and CDR2 (germline): SNHLY, FYNNEI. This chain's CDR3 is CAIPSGVSSYEQYF. CDR3 nucleotides: TGTGCCATTCCAAGCGGGGTTAGCTCCTACGAGCAGTACTTC. The whole variable domain, remainder taken from reference TRBV2 and TRBJ2-7, is EPEVTQTPSHQVTQMGQEVILRCVPISNHLYFYWYRQILGQKVEFLVSFYNNEISEKSEIFDDQFSVERPDGSNFTLKIRSTKLEDSAMYFCAIPSGVSSYEQYFGPGTRLTVT.

On this clone: The sample carries other DNA sequences with the same CDR3. V is TRBV30 and J is TRBJ2-2; no reliable D call. V lost 3 bases to trimming and J lost 4 bases, with 6 bases between them. The CDR3 covers 12 residues. CDR1 and CDR2 (germline): GTSNPN, SVGIG (reference sequence). The CDR3 region has the DNA TGTGCCTGGAGAGGCGGCACCGGGGAGCTGTTTTTT. This encodes CAWRGGTGELFF.

The chain combines TRBV12-5 with TRBJ2-2; D might be TRBD1 (5 bases). V lost 2 bases and J 1 base, leaving 8 bases between the germline ends. There are 15 residues in the CDR3. Germline CDR1 LGHNT, CDR2 FRNRAP. The CDR3 region has the DNA TGTGCTAGTGGTTTGCCCACAGGGAACACCGGGGAGCTGTTTTTT. It specifies CASGLPTGNTGELFF.

This chain joins TRBV7-2 and TRBJ1-6; D call uncertain. Germline V gene data show CDR1 as SGHTA and CDR2 as FQGNSA. The germline V and J ends were trimmed by 2 bases and 1 base, with 3 bases remaining between them. This CDR3 is built from 14 residues. This CDR3 reads CASSLLSYNSPLHF. Written as DNA, the CDR3 is TGTGCCAGCAGCTTATTATCCTATAATTCACCCCTCCACTTT.

A note on this clone: This sample also contains other DNA sequences that code for the same CDR3. The gene calls are TRBV28 and TRBJ1-5, with D possibly TRBD1 on 5 matching bases. Trimming removed 3 bases at V and 4 bases at J, with 13 bases between. This CDR3 contains 15 residues. Germline CDR1 is MDHEN and CDR2 is SYDVKM. The CDR3 coding sequence is TGTGCCAGCAGTTTCACCGGGGGGTCTAATCAGCCCCAGCATTTT. Residues: CASSFTGGSNQPQHF.

The chain employs TRBV27 and TRBJ1-1; TRBD1 might be the D (5 bases). The CDR3 runs 16 residues. Germline V lookup: CDR1 MNHEY, CDR2 SMNVEV (reference sequence). The germline V and J ends were trimmed by 1 base and 0 bases, with 12 bases remaining between them. This CDR3 reads CASSLFRGVMNTEAFF. Here the CDR3 DNA reads TGTGCCAGCAGTTTATTTCGGGGCGTCATGAACACTGAAGCTTTCTTT.

This rearrangement joins TRBV6-5 to TRBJ2-7; the match to TRBD2 covers 8 bases. With V trimmed by 4 bases and J by 2 bases, 10 bases remained unmatched. Germline V gene sequence: CDR1 MNHEY, CDR2 SVGAGI. There are 16 residues in the CDR3. The CDR3 reads CASSSEGSGEAYEQYF. The CDR3 DNA is TGTGCCAGCAGTTCCGAGGGTAGCGGGGAAGCCTACGAGCAGTACTTC.

The J gene is TRBJ2-3, the V gene TRBV10-1, with 7 bases fitting TRBD2. The V and J ends lost 9 bases and 10 bases, in that order; junction bases with no gene match: 10. The CDR3 sequence is 12 residues long. CDR1 is WNHNN and CDR2 is SYGVQD in the germline V gene (reference sequence). In DNA, the CDR3 is TGCGCCAGTGGGGGGGGAGGAGTTCCGCAGTATTTT. It encodes CASGGGGVPQYF.